This T cell receptor (beta chain) was documented in a study of blood T cell repertoires in COVID-19. TCRdb keeps only in-frame clones here, not all; method: immunoSEQ multiplex PCR. The top ten hold 15% of the sample, which has tens of thousands of clones, roughly nine tenths seen once. This CDR3 is 15 amino acids long. Per the germline V gene, CDR1 is SGHTS and CDR2 is YDEGEE. Trimming left V 6 bases short and J 2 bases short, with 17 bases between. The rearrangement links TRBV5-8 to TRBJ1-2; the D gene is possibly TRBD1 (5 bases). The clonotype comes from a human donor with active COVID-19. The donor label of this sample is uncertain. The specimen was peripheral blood. This CDR3 is CASIARNRPNYGYTF. CDR3 sequence (DNA): TGTGCCAGCATAGCAAGGAACAGGCCGAACTATGGCTACACCTTC.